One and the same sample provided the 17 T cell receptor beta chains below, sequenced in a study of blood T cell repertoires in COVID-19. Method: immunoSEQ multiplex PCR; TCRdb's copy keeps in-frame clones and lacks some. The table includes about 110,000 clones, 85% detected once. Sequenced input: peripheral blood. The receptor source for this set is a middle-aged man with acute or convalescent COVID-19.

The chain has TRBV28 and TRBJ2-7, with 8 bases identical to TRBD1. V lost 6 bases, J lost 0 bases, and 7 bases stayed unmatched. CDR1 is MDHEN and CDR2 is SYDVKM in the germline V gene. The CDR3 covers 15 residues. DNA for the CDR3: TGTGCCAGCAGCTTGATGGACAGGGCCTCCTACGAGCAGTACTTC. Its translation is CASSLMDRASYEQYF.

The chain employs TRBV11-2 and TRBJ1-3; 7 nucleotides align to TRBD1. The CDR3 contains 16 residues. Unmatched junction bases numbered 11, after V lost 5 bases and J lost 4 bases. Germline loops: CDR1 SGHAT, CDR2 FQNNGV. This chain's CDR3 is CASSPNRGRRGNTIYF. The CDR3 DNA follows: TGTGCCAGCAGCCCGAACAGGGGCCGGAGGGGAAACACCATATATTTT.

The V gene is TRBV6-5, the J gene TRBJ2-1; D is possibly TRBD1 (6 bases). The length of the CDR3 is 15 residues. V lost 6 bases and J 0 bases, leaving 12 bases between the germline ends. Looked up from germline, CDR1 is MNHEY and CDR2 is SVGAGI. CDR3 sequence reads: CASRDTGPSYNEQFF. DNA for the CDR3: TGTGCCAGCAGAGATACAGGGCCCTCCTACAATGAGCAGTTCTTC.

The gene calls are TRBV5-6 and TRBJ1-2; 9 bases are a match to TRBD1. The CDR3 runs 14 residues. V dropped 3 bases and J dropped 3; count of bases not matched to a gene: 3. CDR1 and CDR2 from the germline V gene are SGHDT and YYEEEE. The CDR3 loop is CASSSGTGYYGYTF. Written as DNA, the CDR3 is TGTGCCAGCAGCTCCGGGACAGGGTACTATGGCTACACCTTC. Using reference TRBV5-6 and TRBJ1-2 for the parts outside the CDR3, the full variable domain is DAGVTQSPTHLIKTRGQQVTLRCSPKSGHDTVSWYQQALGQGPQFIFQYYEEEERQRGNFPDRFSGHQFPNYSSELNVNALLLGDSALYLCASSSGTGYYGYTFGSGTRLTVV.

This clone appeared once. The chain is built from TRBV7-6 and TRBJ2-6; D unresolved. V lost 6 bases, J lost 2 bases, and 11 bases lay in between. Germline loops: CDR1 SGHVS, CDR2 FNYEAQ. CDR3 length: 15 amino acids. CDR3 nucleotide sequence: TGTGCCAGCAGTCCACAGCCCCCTGGGGCCAACGTCCTGACTTTC. This encodes CASSPQPPGANVLTF.

This chain connects TRBV28 to TRBJ2-7; D call uncertain. This CDR3 is built from 13 residues. Trimming stripped 7 bases from V and 3 bases from J, with 13 bases between. The germline CDR1 and CDR2 sequences are MDHEN and SYDVKM. CDR3 in DNA: TGTGCCAGCATCGACGGAGATTTCTACGAGCAGTACTTC. It translates to CASIDGDFYEQYF. Full variable domain (missing parts from reference TRBV28 and TRBJ2-7): DVKVTQSSRYLVKRTGEKVFLECVQDMDHENMFWYRQDPGLGLRLIYFSYDVKMKEKGDIPEGYSVSREKKERFSLILESASTNQTSMYLCASIDGDFYEQYFGPGTRLTVT.

This clone was seen more than once but under ten times. The chain's CDR3 is CASSPQDRVGGNTIYF. The CDR3 DNA sequence: TGTGCCAGCAGCCCTCAAGACAGGGTTGGCGGAAACACCATATATTTT. The chain uses TRBV9 and TRBJ1-3; TRBD1 matches at 7 bases. Germline CDR1 is SGDLS and CDR2 is YYNGEE. Trimming took 4 bases from V and 4 from J; bases not matched to a gene: 11. The CDR3 consists of 16 residues. Variable domain in full (rest from reference TRBV9 and TRBJ1-3): DSGVTQTPKHLITATGQRVTLRCSPRSGDLSVYWYQQSLDQGLQFLIQYYNGEERAKGNILERFSAQQFPDLHSELNLSSLELGDSALYFCASSPQDRVGGNTIYFGEGSWLTVV.

This clone was picked up many times. The V call is TRBV7-2, the J call TRBJ2-5, with 13 positions matching TRBD2. This CDR3 has 15 amino acids. Germline CDR1 and CDR2: SGHTA and FQGNSA. Trimming at V came to 6 bases and at J to 2 bases, leaving 3 bases not matched to a gene. DNA of the CDR3: TGTGCCAGCAGTTTACTAGCGGGGGGGCAAGAGACCCAGTACTTC. This translates into CASSLLAGGQETQYF.

This clone appeared once. The rearrangement joins TRBV27 to TRBJ2-1; 12 positions match TRBD2. The CDR3 length is 17 residues. Germline-derived CDR1 and CDR2 are MNHEY and SMNVEV (reference sequence). The ends lost 5 bases at V and 7 bases at J; junction bases unmatched: 12. The chain's CDR3 is CASSATFLAGGGNEQFF. The CDR3 DNA reads as TGTGCCAGCAGTGCGACCTTTCTAGCGGGGGGGGGAAATGAGCAGTTCTTC.

CDR3 protein: CASVAGGRPYNEQFF. The CDR3 DNA reads TGTGCCAGCGTAGCGGGAGGCCGTCCCTACAATGAGCAGTTCTTC. The chain combines TRBV6-6 with TRBJ2-1, with 10 bases that match TRBD2. Looked up from germline, CDR1 is MNHNY and CDR2 is SVGAGI (reference sequence). CDR3 length equals 15 residues. V trimming: 8 bases; J trimming: 2 bases; junction bases outside the gene matches: 6.

The chain links TRBV5-5 to TRBJ1-2; maybe TRBD1 (5 bases). Deletions cut 1 base from V and 2 bases from J, with 9 bases between. The CDR3 totals 14 residues. CDR1 SGHKS and CDR2 YYEKEE come from the germline V gene (reference sequence). CDR3 region: CASSLSPGNYGYTF. The CDR3 nucleotides are TGTGCCAGCAGCTTGAGCCCAGGGAACTATGGCTACACCTTC.

The chain has TRBV18 and TRBJ1-2, with TRBD1 identical over 10 bases. The V gene end was trimmed by 3 bases and the J gene end by 8 bases; junction bases not matched to a gene: 6. Germline V gene lookup returns CDR1 KGHSH and CDR2 LQKENI. The CDR3 sequence is 14 residues long. The CDR3 coding sequence is TGTGCCAGCTCACCCCCCGGGACAGGGGACGGCTACACCTTC. Its protein product is CASSPPGTGDGYTF.

The chain has TRBV6-6 and TRBJ2-5; D may be TRBD2 (5 bases). V was pared by 6 bases and J by 5 bases, with 13 bases between. CDR3 length: 13 residues. In germline, CDR1 is MNHNY, CDR2 SVGAGI (reference sequence). The CDR3 DNA sequence: TGTGCCAGCAGCGGTTCGCGGGCGGAGACCCAGTACTTC. It is translated as CASSGSRAETQYF.

This chain joins TRBV19 and TRBJ1-2; 9 bases line up with TRBD1. Germline V gene data show CDR1 as LNHDA and CDR2 as SQIVND (reference sequence). V gave up 0 bases and J gave up 4 bases; unmatched junction bases: 9. The CDR3 runs 17 residues. The CDR3 DNA reads TGTGCCAGTAGTATAGAGTCTCCCGGACAGGGGCCCTATGGCTACACCTTC. Protein: CASSIESPGQGPYGYTF.

This clone was observed a few times. The rearrangement uses TRBV3-1 (or the pseudogene TRBV3-2) and TRBJ1-6; TRBD1 matches 7 bases. The CDR3 is 14 residues long. Trimming cost V 4 bases and J 8 bases; bases outside gene matches: 5. Per germline, CDR1 LGHDT and CDR2 YNNKEL (reference sequence). In DNA form, the CDR3 reads TGTGCCAGCAGCCTTCGGGACAGCTATTCACCCCTCCACTTT. Translation: CASSLRDSYSPLHF.

The chain recombines TRBV30 with TRBJ2-1; 7 positions match TRBD2. Germline CDR1 GTSNPN, CDR2 SVGIG (reference sequence). The V segment lost 2 bases and the J segment 2 bases; nucleotides outside the gene matches: 6. The CDR3 is 15 amino acids. CDR3 bases: TGTGCCTGGAGTCACGGGAGGCTCCCCTACAATGAGCAGTTCTTC. This encodes CAWSHGRLPYNEQFF.

This chain uses TRBV11-2 with TRBJ2-1; the D gene is possibly TRBD2 (5 bases). In germline, CDR1 is SGHAT, CDR2 FQNNGV. The germline V and J ends were trimmed by 2 bases and 5 bases, with 10 bases remaining between them. This CDR3 region has 14 residues. DNA of the CDR3: TGTGCCAGCAGCTTATACGGGATCCACAATGAGCAGTTCTTC. Its translation: CASSLYGIHNEQFF.